A single sample gave rise to the 23 T cell receptor beta chains below, sequenced in a study of regulatory T cells in long-lasting Graves disease. In building TCR beta libraries, iRepertoire HTBI primers were used together with Arm-PCR of CDR3 regions. From the multiplex PCR reads, TCRdb called clonotypes with MiXCR, one entry per CDR3 protein. The table shows 650,000 to 850,000 distinct CDR3 sequences, with 25% to 35% occurring only once. Time point defined: persistent/refractory GD, antithyroid drugs over 5 years with positive TRAb. The TCR library was made from RNA extracted from PBMCs. The material was peripheral blood mononuclear cells (PBMCs), obtained when the disease was refractory, from a patient treated with antithyroid drugs. The receptors come from a female donor with Graves disease.

The V gene is TRBV5-1, the J gene TRBJ1-1; D gene unclear. V lost 0 bases and J 1 base, leaving 10 bases between the germline ends. CDR1 and CDR2 (germline): SGHRS, YFSETQ. The CDR3 runs 15 residues. The CDR3 spells CASSLAFMTNTEAFF. The DNA for the CDR3 is TGCGCCAGCAGCTTGGCCTTTATGACGAACACTGAAGCTTTCTTT.

This clonotype came up a few times. V is TRBV12-3 or TRBV12-4 and J is TRBJ2-2; the D gene is possibly TRBD1 (5 bases). CDR3 length: 14 residues. V was pared by 8 bases and J by 0 bases, with 10 bases between. CDR3 DNA sequence: TGTGCCAGCGTCAGGGCGGCGAACACCGGGGAGCTGTTTTTT. It encodes CASVRAANTGELFF.

The rearrangement links TRBV3-1 to TRBJ2-7; the D gene could be TRBD1 or TRBD2 (5 bases each). The V gene lost 4 bases and the J gene lost 0 bases, with 16 bases spanning the gap. This CDR3 region has 16 residues. The germline V gene has CDR1 LGHDT and CDR2 YNNKEL (reference sequence). CDR3 DNA sequence: TGTGCCAGCAGCCGACTCGCAGGGAGTAGCTCCTACGAGCAGTACTTC. Translation: CASSRLAGSSSYEQYF.

The rearrangement uses TRBV25-1 and TRBJ1-4; D not certain. Germline values: CDR1 MGHDK, CDR2 SYGVNS. With 1 base removed from V and 4 bases from J, the gap between germline ends came to 16 bases. The CDR3 is made up of 17 amino acids. CDR3 DNA sequence: TGTGCCAGCAGTGAATTGTCGGCGGGCAGAGATAATGAAAAACTGTTTTTT. This sequence encodes CASSELSAGRDNEKLFF.

The chain recombines TRBV2 with TRBJ2-1; no clear D. The germline V and J ends were trimmed by 6 bases and 2 bases, with 8 bases remaining between them. CDR1 is SNHLY and CDR2 is FYNNEI in the germline V gene. CDR3 size: 13 residues. CDR3 residues: CASSLNPYNEQFF. The CDR3 coding sequence is TGTGCCAGCAGCTTGAACCCCTACAATGAGCAGTTCTTC.

The V call is TRBV11-2, the J call TRBJ2-7, with no clear D. V lost 5 bases to trimming and J lost 3 bases, with 14 bases between them. The CDR3 consists of 14 residues. CDR1 SGHAT and CDR2 FQNNGV come from the germline V gene. In DNA, the CDR3 is TGTGCCAGCAGCCGAAGTCACGAACTCTACGAGCAGTACTTC. This translates into CASSRSHELYEQYF.

V and J are TRBV5-1 and TRBJ1-2; no firm D call. Germline values: CDR1 SGHRS, CDR2 YFSETQ. V shed 0 bases and J shed 8 bases, with 11 bases lying between them. The CDR3 spans 13 residues. For the CDR3, the DNA is TGCGCCAGCAGCTTGGACCCAGTCGAAGGCTACACCTTC. Its translation: CASSLDPVEGYTF.

V is TRBV9 and J is TRBJ2-7, with 9 bases identical to TRBD1. Per germline, CDR1 SGDLS and CDR2 YYNGEE. The CDR3 extends over 14 amino acids. J gave up 4 bases and V 4 bases, and 6 bases lay outside the gene matches. The CDR3: CASSIEGQGYEQYF. In DNA, the CDR3 is TGTGCCAGCAGCATAGAGGGACAGGGATACGAGCAGTACTTC.

The table lists this clonotype with a few counts. The V call is TRBV9, the J call TRBJ1-2, with D possibly matching TRBD1 (5 bases). Germline CDR1 and CDR2: SGDLS and YYNGEE. This CDR3 has 16 residues. The germline V and J ends were trimmed by 0 bases and 4 bases, with 16 bases remaining between them. The CDR3: CASSVVPGGAAYGYTF. The CDR3 region has the DNA TGTGCCAGCAGCGTAGTGCCCGGAGGGGCAGCCTATGGCTACACCTTC.

V usage is TRBV28 and J usage is TRBJ2-2; D is uncertain. Trimming pared 6 bases from V and 0 bases from J, leaving 8 bases between. This CDR3 is built from 14 residues. Germline V gives CDR1 MDHEN, CDR2 SYDVKM. This chain's CDR3 is CASRAYTNTGELFF. The CDR3 DNA follows: TGTGCCAGCAGGGCCTACACGAACACCGGGGAGCTGTTTTTT.

This clonotype was recorded a few times. The chain employs TRBV3-1 and TRBJ1-6; D gene uncertain. The CDR3 spans 14 residues. Trimming stripped 5 bases from V and 7 bases from J, with 12 bases between. Germline V gene sequence: CDR1 LGHDT, CDR2 YNNKEL (reference sequence). The CDR3 reads CASSTFGRNSPLHF. The CDR3 DNA is TGTGCCAGCAGCACTTTCGGCCGGAATTCACCCCTCCACTTT.

This clonotype has just a few counts. V gene TRBV12-3 or TRBV12-4 combines with J gene TRBJ1-2, with no clear D. Trimming cost V 1 base and J 12 bases, with 9 bases left between them. The CDR3 covers 11 residues. The DNA for the CDR3 is TGTGCCAGCAGTTTAGGGCTCCCCCACACCTTC. Encoded protein: CASSLGLPHTF.

The chain uses TRBV9 and TRBJ2-2, with TRBD1 identical over 8 bases. The germline V gene has CDR1 SGDLS and CDR2 YYNGEE. The CDR3 spans 14 residues. V lost 4 bases and J lost 6; bases outside the gene matches: 5. The chain's CDR3 is CASSRTGGSGELFF. The CDR3 DNA reads as TGTGCCAGCAGCAGAACAGGGGGTTCCGGGGAGCTGTTTTTT. Filled out from reference TRBV9 and TRBJ2-2, the complete variable domain reads DSGVTQTPKHLITATGQRVTLRCSPRSGDLSVYWYQQSLDQGLQFLIQYYNGEERAKGNILERFSAQQFPDLHSELNLSSLELGDSALYFCASSRTGGSGELFFGEGSRLTVL.

In its sample, this clonotype was seen many times. The rearrangement uses TRBV2 and TRBJ2-7; 9 bases are a match to TRBD2. Germline lookup yields CDR1 SNHLY and CDR2 FYNNEI. The CDR3 spans 15 residues. V lost 2 bases to trimming and J lost 3 bases; unmatched junction nucleotides: 5. CDR3 sequence: CASSERVSGGYEQYF. The CDR3 nucleotides read TGTGCCAGCAGTGAAAGGGTTAGCGGGGGCTACGAGCAGTACTTC.

This clonotype occurred a few times. The chain recombines TRBV3-1 with TRBJ1-6; tentative D call: TRBD1 (5 bases). Germline assignment: CDR1 LGHDT and CDR2 YNNKEL (reference sequence). The V and J ends lost 1 base and 0 bases respectively, with 7 bases between them. This CDR3 contains 16 residues. The DNA for the CDR3 is TGTGCCAGCAGCCAAGTTGGGGGCTCCTATAATTCACCCCTCCACTTT. It yields the protein CASSQVGGSYNSPLHF.

This rearrangement joins TRBV2 to TRBJ1-6; D is ambiguous. The germline V gene encodes CDR1 SNHLY and CDR2 FYNNEI. The ends were cut back, 4 bases at V and 18 bases at J, with 22 bases in the middle. The CDR3 covers 14 residues. CDR3 protein: CASSAGPAKKARHF. Here the CDR3 DNA reads TGTGCCAGCAGTGCCGGACCGGCTAAGAAGGCCCGCCACTTT.

This clonotype was observed a few times. V is TRBV20-1 and J is TRBJ2-1, with TRBD1 matching over 10 bases. This CDR3 spans 15 amino acids. V gave up 3 bases and J gave up 4 bases; unmatched junction bases: 6. Per the germline V gene, CDR1 is DFQATT and CDR2 is SNEGSKA (reference sequence). CDR3 DNA: TGCAGTGCTAGGGCAAGGACAGGGGGTTACAATGAGCAGTTCTTC. Its protein is CSARARTGGYNEQFF.

CDR3 bases: TGTGCCAGCAGCCGCGTCGGGACAGGGTTTGTGAGCAATCAGCCCCAGCATTTT. This encodes CASSRVGTGFVSNQPQHF. The chain is built from TRBV27 and TRBJ1-5, with 9 bases that match TRBD1. Unmatched junction bases numbered 13, after V lost 6 bases and J lost 1 base. The CDR3 has 18 amino acids. Germline lookup yields CDR1 MNHEY and CDR2 SMNVEV (reference sequence).

The table lists this clonotype with a few counts. The chain employs TRBV29-1 and TRBJ1-4, with 11 bases that match TRBD1. Germline-derived CDR1 and CDR2 are SQVTM and ANQGSEA. The V and J ends lost 5 bases and 12 bases, in that order; junction bases with no gene match: 11. The length of the CDR3 is 14 residues. The CDR3 loop reads CSVTGTGGRNELFF. CDR3 bases: TGCAGCGTTACCGGGACAGGGGGTAGGAACGAACTGTTTTTT.

The chain links TRBV20-1 to TRBJ1-2, with 9 positions matching TRBD1. V gave up 0 bases and J gave up 9 bases; unmatched junction bases: 11. The CDR3 covers 15 residues. Germline values: CDR1 DFQATT, CDR2 SNEGSKA (reference sequence). The CDR3 protein is CSARDGGTGTFRYTF. In DNA, the CDR3 is TGCAGTGCTAGAGATGGTGGGACAGGGACGTTCCGCTACACCTTC.

V gene TRBV27 combines with J gene TRBJ1-1; 7 bases are a match to TRBD1. From germline, CDR1 is MNHEY and CDR2 SMNVEV (reference sequence). The trim removed 5 bases at V and 10 bases at J, leaving 7 bases unmatched. The CDR3 has 12 residues. The DNA for the CDR3 is TGTGCCAGCAGTCCAGACAGGGTATCAGCTTTCTTT. This sequence encodes CASSPDRVSAFF.

This clonotype was recorded a few times. The chain links TRBV20-1 to TRBJ1-1; D gene unclear. The CDR3 contains 15 residues. Germline assignment: CDR1 DFQATT and CDR2 SNEGSKA (reference sequence). V was cut by 6 bases and J by 4 bases, with 21 bases left in between. CDR3 amino acids: CSATDSGGVATEAFF. The CDR3 bases are TGCAGTGCCACCGACTCGGGTGGGGTGGCCACTGAAGCTTTCTTT.

The J gene is TRBJ1-6, the V gene TRBV12-3 or TRBV12-4, with D perhaps matching TRBD1 (6 bases). V lost 6 bases, J lost 7 bases, and 13 bases lay in between. The CDR3 covers 14 residues. In nucleotides, the CDR3 is TGTGCCAGCAGGCTAACAGGGAACAATTCACCCCTCCACTTT. Translated, it gives CASRLTGNNSPLHF.